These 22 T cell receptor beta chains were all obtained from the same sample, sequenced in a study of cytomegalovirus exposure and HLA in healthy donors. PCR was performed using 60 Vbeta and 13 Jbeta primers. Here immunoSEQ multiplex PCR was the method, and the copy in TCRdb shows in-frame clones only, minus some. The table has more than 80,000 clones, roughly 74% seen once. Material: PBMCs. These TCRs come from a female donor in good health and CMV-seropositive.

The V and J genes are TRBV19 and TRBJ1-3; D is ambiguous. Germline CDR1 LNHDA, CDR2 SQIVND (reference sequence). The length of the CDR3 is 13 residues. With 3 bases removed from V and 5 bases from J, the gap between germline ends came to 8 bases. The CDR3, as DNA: TGTGCCAGTAGTATGTACGGGAGAAACACCATATATTTT. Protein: CASSMYGRNTIYF.

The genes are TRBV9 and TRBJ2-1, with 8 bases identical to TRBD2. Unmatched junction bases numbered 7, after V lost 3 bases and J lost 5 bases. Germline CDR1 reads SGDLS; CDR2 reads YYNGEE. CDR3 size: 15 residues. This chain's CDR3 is CASSGSGSWNNEQFF. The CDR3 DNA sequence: TGTGCCAGCAGCGGGAGCGGGAGCTGGAACAATGAGCAGTTCTTC.

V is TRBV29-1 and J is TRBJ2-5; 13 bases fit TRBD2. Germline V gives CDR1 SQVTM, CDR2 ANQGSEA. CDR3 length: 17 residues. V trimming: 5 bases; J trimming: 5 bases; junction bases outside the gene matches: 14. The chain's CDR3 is CSVSGLAGVLRGETQYF. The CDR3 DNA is TGCAGCGTTTCTGGACTAGCGGGAGTCTTGAGGGGGGAGACCCAGTACTTC.

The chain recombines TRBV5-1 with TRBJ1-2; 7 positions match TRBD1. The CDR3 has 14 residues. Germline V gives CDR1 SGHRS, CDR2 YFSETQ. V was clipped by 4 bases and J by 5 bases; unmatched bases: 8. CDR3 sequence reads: CASSPGTDDYGYTF. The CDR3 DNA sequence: TGCGCCAGCAGCCCCGGGACAGACGATTATGGCTACACCTTC.

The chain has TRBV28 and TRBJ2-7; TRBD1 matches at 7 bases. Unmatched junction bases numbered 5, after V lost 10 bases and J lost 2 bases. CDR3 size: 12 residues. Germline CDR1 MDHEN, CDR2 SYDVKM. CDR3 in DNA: TGTGCCACCAGGCAGGGGGCCTACGAGCAGTACTTC. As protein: CATRQGAYEQYF.

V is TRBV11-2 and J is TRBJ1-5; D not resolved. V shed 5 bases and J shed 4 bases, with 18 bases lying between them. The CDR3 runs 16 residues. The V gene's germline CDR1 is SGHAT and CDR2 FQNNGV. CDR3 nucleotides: TGTGCCAGCAGCCCGATTCGGGGTTGGAGTAATCAGCCCCAGCATTTT. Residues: CASSPIRGWSNQPQHF. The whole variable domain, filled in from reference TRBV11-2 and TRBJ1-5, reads EAGVAQSPRYKIIEKRQSVAFWCNPISGHATLYWYQQILGQGPKLLIQFQNNGVVDDSQLPKDRFSAERLKGVDSTLKIQPAKLEDSAVYLCASSPIRGWSNQPQHFGDGTRLSIL.

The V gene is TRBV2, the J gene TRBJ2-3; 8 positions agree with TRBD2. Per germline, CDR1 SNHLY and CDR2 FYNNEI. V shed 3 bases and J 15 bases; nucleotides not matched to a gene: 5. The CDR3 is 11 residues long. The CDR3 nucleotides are TGTGCCAGCAGTGAGGGCGGGGGGTCATATTTT. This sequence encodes CASSEGGGSYF.

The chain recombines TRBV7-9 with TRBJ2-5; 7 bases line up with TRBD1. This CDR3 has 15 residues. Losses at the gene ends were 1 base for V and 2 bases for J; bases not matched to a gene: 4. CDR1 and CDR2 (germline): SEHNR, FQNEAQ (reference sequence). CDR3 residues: CASSLVGQSQETQYF. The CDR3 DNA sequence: TGTGCCAGCAGCTTAGTGGGACAGTCTCAAGAGACCCAGTACTTC.

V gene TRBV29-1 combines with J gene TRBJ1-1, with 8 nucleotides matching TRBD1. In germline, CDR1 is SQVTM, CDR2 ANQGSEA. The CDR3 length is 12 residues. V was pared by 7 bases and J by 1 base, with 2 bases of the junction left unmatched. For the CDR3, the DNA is TGCAGCGCCGGGACAGGGAACACTGAAGCTTTCTTT. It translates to CSAGTGNTEAFF. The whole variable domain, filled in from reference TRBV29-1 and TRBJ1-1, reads SAVISQKPSRDICQRGTSLTIQCQVDSQVTMMFWYRQQPGQSLTLIATANQGSEATYESGFVIDKFPISRPNLTFSTLTVSNMSPEDSSIYLCSAGTGNTEAFFGQGTRLTVV.

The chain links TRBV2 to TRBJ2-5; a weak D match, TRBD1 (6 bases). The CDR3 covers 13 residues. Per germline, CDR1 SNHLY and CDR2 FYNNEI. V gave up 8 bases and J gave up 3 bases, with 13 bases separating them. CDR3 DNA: TGTGCCAGCGTTGACAGGCCCGAAGAGACCCAGTACTTC. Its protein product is CASVDRPEETQYF.

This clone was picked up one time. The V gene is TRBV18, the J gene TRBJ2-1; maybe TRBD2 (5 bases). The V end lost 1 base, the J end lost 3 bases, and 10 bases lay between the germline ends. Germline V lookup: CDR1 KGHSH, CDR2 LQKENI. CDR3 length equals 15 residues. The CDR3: CASSPRERGYNEQFF. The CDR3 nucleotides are TGTGCCAGCTCACCACGGGAGAGAGGCTACAATGAGCAGTTCTTC.

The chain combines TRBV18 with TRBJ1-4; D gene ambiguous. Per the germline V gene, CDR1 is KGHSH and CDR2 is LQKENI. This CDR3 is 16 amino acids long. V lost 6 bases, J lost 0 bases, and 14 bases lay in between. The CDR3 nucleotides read TGTGCCAGCTCCCCTACCTCGCCTGCAACTAATGAAAAACTGTTTTTT. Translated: CASSPTSPATNEKLFF.

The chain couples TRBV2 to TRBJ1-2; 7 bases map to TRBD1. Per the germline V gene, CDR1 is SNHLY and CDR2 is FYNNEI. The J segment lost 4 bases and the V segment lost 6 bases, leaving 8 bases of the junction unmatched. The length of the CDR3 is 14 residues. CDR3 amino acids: CASSRQGSFYGYTF. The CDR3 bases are TGTGCCAGCAGCAGACAGGGATCGTTCTATGGCTACACCTTC.

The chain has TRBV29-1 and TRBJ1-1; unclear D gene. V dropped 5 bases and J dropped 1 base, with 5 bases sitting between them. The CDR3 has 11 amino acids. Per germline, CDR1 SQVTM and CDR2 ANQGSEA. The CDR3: CSVSWNTEAFF. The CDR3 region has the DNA TGCAGCGTTTCCTGGAACACTGAAGCTTTCTTT.

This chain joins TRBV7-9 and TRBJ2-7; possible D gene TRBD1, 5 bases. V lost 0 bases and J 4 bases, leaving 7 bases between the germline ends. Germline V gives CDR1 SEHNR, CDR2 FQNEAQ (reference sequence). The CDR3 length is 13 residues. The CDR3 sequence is CASSLAKGYEQYF. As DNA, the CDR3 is TGTGCCAGCAGCTTAGCAAAGGGGTACGAGCAGTACTTC.

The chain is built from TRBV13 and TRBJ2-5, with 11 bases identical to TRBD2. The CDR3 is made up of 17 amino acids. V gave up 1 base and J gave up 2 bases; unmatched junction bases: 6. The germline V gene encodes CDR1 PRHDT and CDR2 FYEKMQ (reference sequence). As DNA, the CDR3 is TGTGCCAGCAGCTTAGTCGGGCTAGCGGGGGGTCAAGAGACCCAGTACTTC. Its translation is CASSLVGLAGGQETQYF.

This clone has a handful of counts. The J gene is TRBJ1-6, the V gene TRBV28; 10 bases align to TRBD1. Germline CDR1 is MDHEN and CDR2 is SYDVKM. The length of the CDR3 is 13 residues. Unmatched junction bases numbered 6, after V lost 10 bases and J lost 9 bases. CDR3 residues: CATEDRGISPLHF. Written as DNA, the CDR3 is TGTGCCACCGAGGACAGGGGGATTTCACCCCTCCACTTT.

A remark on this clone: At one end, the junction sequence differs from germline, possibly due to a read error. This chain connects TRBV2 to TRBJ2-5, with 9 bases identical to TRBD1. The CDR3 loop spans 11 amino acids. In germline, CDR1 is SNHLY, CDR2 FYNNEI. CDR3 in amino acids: CASTTPGQGDF. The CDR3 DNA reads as TGTGCCAGCACGACTCCGGGACAGGGAGACTTC.

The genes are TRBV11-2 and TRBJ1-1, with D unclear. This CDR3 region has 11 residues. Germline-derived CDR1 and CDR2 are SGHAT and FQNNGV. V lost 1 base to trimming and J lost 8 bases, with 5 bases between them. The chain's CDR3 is CASSLVFEAFF. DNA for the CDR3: TGTGCCAGCAGCTTAGTCTTCGAAGCTTTCTTT.

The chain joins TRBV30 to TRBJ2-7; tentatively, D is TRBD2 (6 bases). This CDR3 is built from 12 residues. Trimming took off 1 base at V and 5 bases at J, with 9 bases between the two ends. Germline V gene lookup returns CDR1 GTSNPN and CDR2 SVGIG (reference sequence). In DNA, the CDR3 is TGTGCCTGGAGTGATCGGGGGAACGAGCAGTACTTC. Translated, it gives CAWSDRGNEQYF.

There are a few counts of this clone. This chain's CDR3 is CASSDTGTGVQPQHF. The CDR3 bases are TGTGCCAGCAGTGACACCGGGACAGGGGTCCAGCCCCAGCATTTT. The V call is TRBV28, the J call TRBJ1-5; TRBD1 agrees at 10 bases. The CDR3 length is 15 residues. The V and J ends lost 5 bases and 7 bases, in that order; junction bases with no gene match: 8. Germline CDR1 and CDR2: MDHEN and SYDVKM.

The CDR3 bases are TGTGCCAGCAGTACCCGACAGGGGAACTATGGCTACACCTTC. Protein product: CASSTRQGNYGYTF. V usage is TRBV27 and J usage is TRBJ1-2; TRBD1 matches at 8 bases. Germline CDR1 MNHEY, CDR2 SMNVEV (reference sequence). The CDR3 runs 14 residues. V dropped 5 bases and J dropped 2; count of bases not matched to a gene: 4.